This TCR beta chain was sequenced for a study of T-cell memory formation after mild COVID-19. Points from the study as a whole: SARS-CoV-2 specificity of second-wave clones peaking day 37 was unconfirmed. Clones which contracted sat mainly in CM and EM if CD4+, and in EMRA if CD8+.

TCRdb re-called the 5' RACE reads through MiXCR, storing one row per CDR3 protein. This table has fewer than 350,000 distinct CDR3 sequences, over 7% appearing once. Germline CDR1 is MNHEY and CDR2 is SVGEGT. The CDR3 contains 14 residues. Trimming removed 4 bases from V and 5 bases from J, with 14 bases in between. The sample holds many counts of this clonotype. Its antigen is still unknown. The rearrangement joins TRBV6-2 or TRBV6-3 to TRBJ2-5; D call uncertain. The sequence was collected from a man aged 18 to 30 who had mild COVID-19 (a few samples of this study predate the infection). Cell type and time point are not known. Sequences were obtained from PBMCs or a T cell subset sorted from them (not recorded which). The CDR3 loop reads CASSSVTVGETQYF. The DNA of the CDR3 is TGTGCCAGCAGTTCCGTAACGGTAGGGGAGACCCAGTACTTC.